This T cell receptor (beta chain) comes out of a study of blood T cells in healthy people across ages. Then a second PCR, running about 6 to 12 cycles, was carried out with a sample-barcoded 5' primer and a J-beta primer mix. Each CDR3 protein is one row after TCRdb ran MiXCR on the 5' RACE reads. The sample consists of 750,000 to 950,000 distinct CDR3 sequences, 29% of them appearing once. This clonotype turned up a few times. This sample also belongs to another study, concerning T cells of mothers and their children.

This clonotype was sampled from a middle-aged woman in good health. Source material: blood.

The CDR3 bases are TGTGCCAAAGGGCAAGAACTTTCCGGTTTAGGGAACACTGAAGCTTTCTTT. This sequence encodes CAKGQELSGLGNTEAFF. The chain uses TRBV7-4 and TRBJ1-1; D is uncertain. The CDR3 is 17 amino acids. Germline V gene lookup returns CDR1 SGHVT and CDR2 SQSDAQ. Trimming pared 10 bases from V and 1 base from J, leaving 25 bases between.